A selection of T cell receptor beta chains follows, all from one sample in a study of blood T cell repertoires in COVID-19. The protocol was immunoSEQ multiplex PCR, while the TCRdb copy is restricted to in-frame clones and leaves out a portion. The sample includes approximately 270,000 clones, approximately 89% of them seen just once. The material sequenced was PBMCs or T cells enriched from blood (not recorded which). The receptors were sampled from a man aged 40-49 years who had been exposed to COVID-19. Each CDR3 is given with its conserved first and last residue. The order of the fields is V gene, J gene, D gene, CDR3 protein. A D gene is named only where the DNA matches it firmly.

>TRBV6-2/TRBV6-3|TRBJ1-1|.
CASSTGNTEAFF
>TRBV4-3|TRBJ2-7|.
CASSLNGAPSEQYF
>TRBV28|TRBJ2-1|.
CASSPALASNEQFF
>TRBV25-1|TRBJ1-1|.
CASSEWMRPEAFF
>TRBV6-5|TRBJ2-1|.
CASGSGPNNEQFF
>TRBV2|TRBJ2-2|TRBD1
CASSKGQGGRSGELFF
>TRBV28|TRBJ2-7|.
CASRRERWYEQYF
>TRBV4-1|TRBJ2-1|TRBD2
CASSQKGLAGPSDEQFF
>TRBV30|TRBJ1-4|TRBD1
CAWTGGLTNEKLFF
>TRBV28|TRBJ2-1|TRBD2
CASSSTTPPKLAHPYNEQFF
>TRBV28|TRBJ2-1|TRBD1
CASSPGQGFFEQFF
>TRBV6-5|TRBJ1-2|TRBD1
CASRGQNYGYTF
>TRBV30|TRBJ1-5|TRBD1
CAWRDRGSLAAQHF
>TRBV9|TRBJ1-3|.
CASSAGFSNTIYF
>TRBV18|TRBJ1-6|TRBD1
CASSTSGTGSNSPLHF
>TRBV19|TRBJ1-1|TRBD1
CASSSATGGEAEAFF
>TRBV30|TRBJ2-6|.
CAWTSGANVLTF
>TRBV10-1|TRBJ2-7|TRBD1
CASSDPGQEYVQYF
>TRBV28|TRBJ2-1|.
CASSTVAGTYNEQFF
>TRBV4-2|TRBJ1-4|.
CASSQEVQQGNEKLFF
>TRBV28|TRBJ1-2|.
CASSFVQAAYGYTF
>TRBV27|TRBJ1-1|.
CASSFRTAGEAFF
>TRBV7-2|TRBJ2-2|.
CASSLFKTGELFF
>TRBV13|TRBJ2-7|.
CASSLRQGSYEQYF
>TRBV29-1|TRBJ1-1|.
CSVAEGMNTEAFF
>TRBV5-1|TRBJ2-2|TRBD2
CASSLVRLAGARDTGELFF
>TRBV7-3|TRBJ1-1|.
CASSNQVNTEAFF
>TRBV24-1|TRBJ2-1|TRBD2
CATSDSTTSGRRSYNEQFF
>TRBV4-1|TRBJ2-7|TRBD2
CASSHGLAYEQYF
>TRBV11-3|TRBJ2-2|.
CASSSYTNTGELFF
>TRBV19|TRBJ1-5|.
CASSSGADKSWTQHF
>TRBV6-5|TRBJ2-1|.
CASKKDRYNEQFF
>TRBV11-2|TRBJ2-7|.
CASSLGGPTPGQYF
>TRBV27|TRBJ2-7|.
CASRGPYEQYF
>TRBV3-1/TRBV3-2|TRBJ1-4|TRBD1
CASSPGQGRANEKLFF
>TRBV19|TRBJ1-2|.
CATNEQGLGHRYGYTF
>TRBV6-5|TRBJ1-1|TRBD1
CASSYLRTGLNTEAFF
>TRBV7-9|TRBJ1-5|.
CASSLALNQPQHF
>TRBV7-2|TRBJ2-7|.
CASSSISRRRIYEQYF
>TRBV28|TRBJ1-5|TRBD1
CATWPTSMDRVNQPQHF
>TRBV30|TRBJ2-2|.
CAWTSQAGELFF
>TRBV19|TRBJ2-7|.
CASQAVIPYGEQYF
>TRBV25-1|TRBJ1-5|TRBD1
CASSGTGVRQPQHF
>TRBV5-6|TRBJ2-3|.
CASSFSPDTQYF
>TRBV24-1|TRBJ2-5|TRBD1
CATSDSGDRAQETQYF
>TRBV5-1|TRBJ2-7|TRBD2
CASSFQRAWTSGFSYEQYF
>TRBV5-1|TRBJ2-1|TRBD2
CASSLDGTSGRARFF
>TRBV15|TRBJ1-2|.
CATSSGKGYGYTF
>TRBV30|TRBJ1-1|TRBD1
CAWSDRDRGLDTEAFF
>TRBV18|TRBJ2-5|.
CASSPGAQETQYF